This TCR beta chain came from a study of beta chain features in type 1 diabetes. On this clone: Its cognate antigen is unknown.

Per the germline V gene, CDR1 is LNHDA and CDR2 is SQIVND (reference sequence). V shed 9 bases, J shed 9 bases, and the junction held 14 bases outside the gene matches. The CDR3 loop spans 13 amino acids. The authors reverse transcribed all of the isolated RNA, so sequencing captured expressed TCRB transcripts. Data came from immunoSEQ multiplex PCR; TCRdb stores just in-frame clones and leaves some out. The sample holds 250,000 to 300,000 clones, about 13% seen once. Study observations and caveats: More deletions and fewer insertions at VDJ junctions were seen in type 1 diabetes patients. The study found moderately but significantly shorter TCRB CDR3s in all four CD4+ subsets of Type 1 diabetes patients.

Purity of each sorted population was above 95%. The chain carries TRBV19 and TRBJ2-7; 7 nucleotides match TRBD1. The receptor was isolated from a man aged 30-40 years with type 1 diabetes. Sequencing input: naive CD4+ T cells from blood. The CDR3 DNA follows: TGTGCCAGCTCGGACAGGATTCAAGACGGGCAGTACTTC. Translated, it gives CASSDRIQDGQYF.